This TCR beta chain emerged from a study of cytomegalovirus exposure and HLA in healthy donors. Study as a whole: Clustering assigned about 79% of the roughly 430 genotyped donors to the Caucasian-associated ancestry cluster. Study-level points and caveats: Donors belonging to an Asian-associated ancestry cluster reportedly showed fewer N-insertions in productive TCRs than the 666-donor mean, according to what a later analysis found. TCR association rates varied by HLA locus in a later analysis, with DRB1 highest and HLA-C lowest.

Per germline, CDR1 SGHDT and CDR2 YYEEEE. This CDR3 has 11 residues. These donors counted as nominally healthy when sampled, but unrecorded immune exposures were likely. Remarks on this clone: Its specificity is unknown. An end of the junction differs from the germline gene, which may be a read error.

The PCR ran on 60 Vbeta and 13 Jbeta primers. The table came from immunoSEQ multiplex PCR; TCRdb's copy has only in-frame clones and leaves some out. Of 200,000 to 250,000 clones listed, almost 80% are singletons. The clonotype originates from a male donor in good health and CMV-seronegative. The rearrangement links TRBV5-6 to TRBJ1-2, with a tentative D call TRBD1 (5 bases). The sample taken for sequencing was PBMCs. The CDR3 nucleotides read TGTGCCAGCAGCTCAGCGGGGGAGCGCTTCTTC. Encoded protein: CASSSAGERFF.